This T cell receptor (beta chain) emerged from a study of blood T cell repertoires in COVID-19. Overall study context: Italy, Spain and the United States were the sources of the convalescent and acute COVID-19 samples. PBMCs, B-cell-depleted T cells, or T cells provided the cDNA or gDNA that made up the material.

The V gene end was trimmed by 3 bases and the J gene end by 5 bases; junction bases not matched to a gene: 1. Looked up from germline, CDR1 is SGHKS and CDR2 is YYEKEE (reference sequence). The CDR3 contains 13 residues. Original data processing: Amplified reference gene primers provided the basis for estimating nucleated cell counts. Sequencing used immunoSEQ multiplex PCR; TCRdb keeps in-frame clones, though not all of them. That table is the source of V, J and clone size, and D and trimming were worked out from the DNA. The sample lists roughly 150,000 clones, over 80% occurring once. The V and J genes are TRBV5-5 and TRBJ2-1, with 8 nucleotides matching TRBD1. The sample was peripheral blood. The source of this sequence is an elderly woman with active or convalescent COVID-19. The CDR3: CASSSTGDNEQFF. The CDR3 nucleotides read TGTGCCAGCAGCTCGACAGGGGACAATGAGCAGTTCTTC.